The 24 T cell receptor beta chains below come from one sample, sequenced in a study of cytomegalovirus exposure and HLA in healthy donors. PCR was performed using 60 Vbeta and 13 Jbeta primers. Clones were sequenced by immunoSEQ multiplex PCR, and TCRdb holds only the in-frame ones, with some missing. The data contain 150,000 to 200,000 clones, approximately 84% of them seen just once; the ten biggest clones take up around 0.25%. Material for sequencing was PBMCs. These receptors came from a boy younger than 18 in good health and CMV-seronegative.

The count of this clone is one. The CDR3 loop is CASSDTGTKPSYEQYF. CDR3 DNA sequence: TGTGCCAGCAGCGACACCGGGACTAAACCCTCCTACGAGCAGTACTTC. This chain uses TRBV9 with TRBJ2-7, with 7 bases fitting TRBD2. V dropped 3 bases and J dropped 0; count of bases not matched to a gene: 9. CDR3 size: 16 residues. Germline CDR1 SGDLS, CDR2 YYNGEE.

This chain joins TRBV9 and TRBJ1-1; possibly TRBD1 for D (5 bases). V lost 4 bases and J 0 bases, leaving 16 bases between the germline ends. This CDR3 comprises 16 residues. Germline V gene data show CDR1 as SGDLS and CDR2 as YYNGEE. The CDR3 sequence: CASSPSGGTVNTEAFF. CDR3 nucleotide sequence: TGTGCCAGCAGCCCATCCGGGGGGACGGTGAACACTGAAGCTTTCTTT. Together with reference TRBV9 and TRBJ1-1, the CDR3 gives the full variable domain: DSGVTQTPKHLITATGQRVTLRCSPRSGDLSVYWYQQSLDQGLQFLIQYYNGEERAKGNILERFSAQQFPDLHSELNLSSLELGDSALYFCASSPSGGTVNTEAFFGQGTRLTVV.

Written as DNA, the CDR3 is TGTGCCACCAGCAGGTTCCAAGATACGCAGTATTTT. Its protein is CATSRFQDTQYF. The J gene is TRBJ2-3, the V gene TRBV15; no reliable D call. The CDR3 totals 12 residues. Germline V gene lookup returns CDR1 LNHNV and CDR2 YYDKDF (reference sequence). V dropped 3 bases and J dropped 5 bases, with 6 bases sitting between them.

The chain has TRBV18 and TRBJ2-5, with 11 positions matching TRBD2. CDR1 is KGHSH, CDR2 LQKENI, per germline. This CDR3 comprises 17 residues. Unmatched junction bases numbered 7, after V lost 1 base and J lost 3 bases. CDR3 sequence reads: CASSPLAGGPTKETQYF. In DNA form, the CDR3 reads TGTGCCAGCTCACCACTAGCGGGGGGGCCGACCAAAGAGACCCAGTACTTC.

V and J are TRBV15 and TRBJ1-5, with D perhaps matching TRBD1 (5 bases). The V and J ends lost 5 bases and 3 bases respectively, with 14 bases between them. There are 15 residues in the CDR3. Germline V gene sequence: CDR1 LNHNV, CDR2 YYDKDF (reference sequence). The CDR3: CATSGAGSPNQPQHF. CDR3 in DNA: TGTGCCACCAGCGGGGCAGGGTCCCCCAATCAGCCCCAGCATTTT.

This chain connects TRBV4-1 to TRBJ2-7; TRBD1 is a possible D gene (6 bases). Trimming pared 4 bases from V and 5 bases from J, leaving 15 bases between. This CDR3 is built from 14 residues. Germline values: CDR1 MGHRA, CDR2 YSYEKL. CDR3 sequence (DNA): TGCGCCAGCAGCCCGCAGGGGCCTACAGACGAGCAGTACTTC. Amino acid sequence: CASSPQGPTDEQYF.

In DNA form, the CDR3 reads TGTGCCAGCAGCTCGGACAGGGGAAACATTCAGTACTTC. Protein sequence: CASSSDRGNIQYF. The chain employs TRBV27 and TRBJ2-4; 9 bases fit TRBD1. Unmatched junction bases numbered 3, after V lost 6 bases and J lost 6 bases. The CDR3 contains 13 residues. Germline CDR1 and CDR2: MNHEY and SMNVEV (reference sequence).

This sequence joins TRBV6-1 and TRBJ2-2; TRBD2 aligns across 13 bases. The CDR3 has 15 residues. Germline CDR1 reads MNHNS; CDR2 reads SASEGT. V was clipped by 7 bases and J by 7 bases; unmatched bases: 6. CDR3 nucleotides: TGTGCCAGCATACAACTAGCGGGAGGGGACGGGGAGCTGTTTTTT. Its translation: CASIQLAGGDGELFF.

This sequence joins TRBV19 and TRBJ1-5, with a tentative D call TRBD1 (6 bases). Germline-derived CDR1 and CDR2 are LNHDA and SQIVND (reference sequence). The CDR3 has 12 residues. V lost 4 bases to trimming and J lost 6 bases, with 7 bases between them. The CDR3 spells CASSTGAQPQHF. The CDR3 DNA follows: TGTGCCAGTAGTACAGGGGCTCAGCCCCAGCATTTT.

This clone was observed a single time. The CDR3 region is CASRKRGGRDEQFF. For the CDR3, the DNA is TGTGCCAGCAGGAAGCGGGGGGGCCGGGATGAGCAGTTCTTC. The chain uses TRBV6-4 and TRBJ2-1, with 10 bases that match TRBD2. Trimming removed 6 bases from V and 8 bases from J; junction bases left unmatched: 7. The CDR3 extends over 14 amino acids. Germline V gene lookup returns CDR1 MRHNA and CDR2 SNTAGT.

This clone appeared a few times. The CDR3 loop reads CASSLLANQFF. CDR3 DNA: TGTGCCAGCAGTTTGCTGGCCAATCAGTTCTTC. This rearrangement joins TRBV28 to TRBJ2-1; D is undetermined. Trimming took 3 bases from V and 13 from J, leaving 10 bases between them. Looked up from germline, CDR1 is MDHEN and CDR2 is SYDVKM. This CDR3 spans 11 amino acids.

The chain combines TRBV9 with TRBJ2-1; 11 positions match TRBD2. V trimming: 2 bases; J trimming: 7 bases; junction bases outside the gene matches: 11. Germline assignment: CDR1 SGDLS and CDR2 YYNGEE. This CDR3 is built from 17 residues. Written as DNA, the CDR3 is TGTGCCAGCAGCGTGACCCCGACTAGCGGGAAGGGAAATGAGCAGTTCTTC. Encoded protein: CASSVTPTSGKGNEQFF.

The J gene is TRBJ2-3, the V gene TRBV18, with TRBD2 as a possible D gene (6 bases). The CDR3 consists of 15 residues. CDR1 KGHSH and CDR2 LQKENI come from the germline V gene. V was shortened by 2 bases and J by 4 bases, with 13 bases between the two germline ends. The CDR3 nucleotides read TGTGCCAGCTCACCAGGCGGAGGGAGCGCAGATACGCAGTATTTT. Amino acids: CASSPGGGSADTQYF. Full variable domain (missing parts from reference TRBV18 and TRBJ2-3): NAGVMQNPRHLVRRRGQEARLRCSPMKGHSHVYWYRQLPEEGLKFMVYLQKENIIDESGMPKERFSAEFPKEGPSILRIQQVVRGDSAAYFCASSPGGGSADTQYFGPGTRLTVL.

CDR3 region: CASSQTGLAGNTIYF. CDR3 in DNA: TGTGCCAGCTCACAAACAGGGCTCGCTGGAAACACCATATATTTT. The chain joins TRBV18 to TRBJ1-3; tentatively, D is TRBD1 (6 bases). CDR1 KGHSH and CDR2 LQKENI come from the germline V gene. The CDR3 is 15 amino acids. Trimming cost V 4 bases and J 2 bases, with 12 bases left between them.

The chain has TRBV10-3 and TRBJ1-1, with TRBD1 as a possible D gene (6 bases). The V end was cut by 6 bases, the J end by 3 bases, with 14 bases between. Germline values: CDR1 ENHRY, CDR2 SYGVKD. This CDR3 spans 14 amino acids. The CDR3 sequence is CAIRTTKGDTEAFF. CDR3 sequence (DNA): TGTGCCATCAGGACGACTAAGGGGGACACTGAAGCTTTCTTT.

This clone was counted once. The chain recombines TRBV7-9 with TRBJ2-7; 8 nucleotides agree with TRBD1. V shed 5 bases and J 0 bases; nucleotides not matched to a gene: 6. CDR1 is SEHNR, CDR2 FQNEAQ, per germline (reference sequence). This CDR3 region has 15 residues. The CDR3 protein is CASSPGQESSYEQYF. CDR3 in DNA: TGTGCCAGCAGCCCGGGACAGGAGAGCTCCTACGAGCAGTACTTC. The full variable domain, its missing parts supplied by reference TRBV7-9 and TRBJ2-7, is DTGVSQNPRHKITKRGQNVTFRCDPISEHNRLYWYRQTLGQGPEFLTYFQNEAQLEKSRLLSDRFSAERPKGSFSTLEIQRTEQGDSAMYLCASSPGQESSYEQYFGPGTRLTVT.

The CDR3 here is CASSESRGSGGYTF. The CDR3 DNA is TGTGCCAGCAGTGAATCGAGGGGGTCAGGTGGCTACACCTTC. The V gene is TRBV2, the J gene TRBJ1-2; D is perhaps TRBD1 (6 bases). Germline CDR1 reads SNHLY; CDR2 reads FYNNEI. This CDR3 contains 14 residues. The V gene lost 2 bases and the J gene lost 7 bases, with 14 bases spanning the gap.

This chain connects TRBV10-3 to TRBJ1-1; 10 nucleotides align to TRBD1. V lost 8 bases, J lost 5 bases, and 11 bases stayed unmatched. Germline CDR1 reads ENHRY; CDR2 reads SYGVKD. The CDR3 consists of 15 residues. The CDR3, as DNA: TGTGCCATCGCTCCGGGACAGGGGTTTGAAACTGAAGCTTTCTTT. Protein sequence: CAIAPGQGFETEAFF.

The J gene is TRBJ1-5, the V gene TRBV11-2, with D possibly matching TRBD1 (6 bases). V lost 6 bases, J lost 7 bases, and 13 bases lay in between. The CDR3 has 13 amino acids. The V gene's germline CDR1 is SGHAT and CDR2 FQNNGV. The CDR3 sequence: CASSRTGFQPQHF. As DNA, the CDR3 is TGTGCCAGCAGTCGAACAGGGTTCCAGCCCCAGCATTTT.

This clone was observed a few times. The chain is built from TRBV7-6 and TRBJ2-3, with 7 bases identical to TRBD2. Germline CDR1 is SGHVS and CDR2 is FNYEAQ. V gave up 5 bases and J gave up 0 bases; unmatched junction bases: 5. CDR3 length: 15 residues. The CDR3 DNA is TGTGCCAGCAGCCGAGCGGGATCTAGCACAGATACGCAGTATTTT. Translation: CASSRAGSSTDTQYF.

This CDR3 reads CSVGPGVNEQYF. The CDR3 DNA reads TGCAGCGTTGGCCCGGGAGTAAACGAGCAGTACTTC. The rearrangement links TRBV29-1 to TRBJ2-7, with a tentative D call TRBD2 (6 bases). V gave up 4 bases and J gave up 5 bases, with 12 bases separating them. This CDR3 is built from 12 residues. From germline, CDR1 is SQVTM and CDR2 ANQGSEA.

V and J are TRBV18 and TRBJ2-7; 8 bases line up with TRBD1. Germline CDR1 KGHSH, CDR2 LQKENI. The J segment lost 2 bases and the V segment lost 6 bases, leaving 9 bases of the junction unmatched. The CDR3 is 15 amino acids. The CDR3 spells CASSQGQGITYEQYF. The CDR3 region has the DNA TGTGCCAGCTCCCAAGGACAGGGAATCACCTACGAGCAGTACTTC.

The rearrangement joins TRBV5-1 to TRBJ2-1; possible D gene TRBD1, 8 bases. The CDR3 loop spans 17 amino acids. V shed 1 base and J shed 5 bases, with 19 bases lying between them. Per the germline V gene, CDR1 is SGHRS and CDR2 is YFSETQ. The CDR3: CASSLNPEQGGNNEQFF. The DNA of the CDR3 is TGCGCCAGCAGCTTGAATCCCGAACAGGGGGGGAACAATGAGCAGTTCTTC.

The chain is built from TRBV7-9 and TRBJ2-7; 14 bases are a match to TRBD2. The CDR3 is 19 residues long. Germline lookup yields CDR1 SEHNR and CDR2 FQNEAQ (reference sequence). Trimming removed 5 bases from V and 0 bases from J; junction bases left unmatched: 12. CDR3 in amino acids: CASSRDRTSGRPNSYEQYF. In DNA, the CDR3 is TGTGCCAGCAGCCGCGATCGGACTAGCGGGAGGCCAAACTCCTACGAGCAGTACTTC.